This T cell receptor beta chain was sequenced for a study of shared clonotypes between healthy human individuals. Overall study context: Contributing individuals were a couple of females and a few males aged 18 to 49.

Once extracted for a subset, genomic DNA was divided evenly among several immunoSEQ plates. On ten immunoSEQ deep assay plates, unsorted PBMC DNA was sequenced. In the source study's methods: ImmunoSEQ yielded junction-only sequences lacking quality scores, so filtering differed. Clones were read by immunoSEQ multiplex PCR, and TCRdb kept only the in-frame ones, dropping some. The V and J calls and clone size are taken from that table; D and trimming were inferred from the DNA. The data hold about 520,000 clones, with roughly 80% observed a single time. The TCR was taken from a woman in her 40s in good health. Some clones in this sample may be carry-over from other donors' samples. The sample consisted of PBMCs.

The CDR3 nucleotides read TGTGCCAGCTCACCAACACAGGGGGGCGCCTACAATGAGCAGTTCTTC. Translated: CASSPTQGGAYNEQFF. This chain links TRBV18 with TRBJ2-1, with 8 bases matching TRBD1. The germline V gene encodes CDR1 KGHSH and CDR2 LQKENI. The V segment lost 2 bases and the J segment 2 bases; nucleotides outside the gene matches: 5. This CDR3 is 16 amino acids long. Full variable domain (rest looked up from reference TRBV18 and TRBJ2-1): NAGVMQNPRHLVRRRGQEARLRCSPMKGHSHVYWYRQLPEEGLKFMVYLQKENIIDESGMPKERFSAEFPKEGPSILRIQQVVRGDSAAYFCASSPTQGGAYNEQFFGPGTRLTVL.